A selection of T cell receptor beta chains follows, all from one sample in a study of blood T cells in healthy people across ages. TCRdb analysed the 5' RACE reads with MiXCR anew, one entry per CDR3 protein. Seen here are 540,000 or so distinct CDR3 sequences, approximately 27% observed once, and the top ten hold around a sixth. The sequenced material came from blood. These receptor sequences come from a woman in her 70s in good health. Each CDR3 is given with its conserved first and last residue. The order of the fields is D gene, V gene, J gene, clone size, CDR3 DNA, CDR3 protein. A D gene is named only where the DNA matches it firmly. Clone size is not always given. Where it is, it says once, few, many or a class for expanded clones.

d_gene: NA; v_gene: TRBV10-3; j_gene: TRBJ1-2; abundance: NA; CDR3nt: TGTGCCATCAGTGAAGCGGCAGATGGCTACACCTTC; CDR3aa: CAISEAADGYTF
d_gene: NA; v_gene: TRBV20-1; j_gene: TRBJ1-5; abundance: NA; CDR3nt: TGCAGTGCTAGGCGAAGATATAGCAATCAGCCCCAGCATTTT; CDR3aa: CSARRRYSNQPQHF
d_gene: NA; v_gene: TRBV5-1; j_gene: TRBJ2-4; abundance: NA; CDR3nt: TGCGCCAGTAGCTTGGAGGGGCGCGGAGACATTCAGTACTTC; CDR3aa: CASSLEGRGDIQYF
d_gene: TRBD2; v_gene: TRBV20-1; j_gene: TRBJ2-7; abundance: many; CDR3nt: TGCAGTGCTAGAAAGTCTAGCGGAATCGGCGAGCAGTACTTC; CDR3aa: CSARKSSGIGEQYF
d_gene: NA; v_gene: TRBV27; j_gene: TRBJ2-3; abundance: few; CDR3nt: TGTGCCAGCAGCTCCCCTACCACAGGCACAGATACGCAGTATTTT; CDR3aa: CASSSPTTGTDTQYF
d_gene: NA; v_gene: TRBV4-1; j_gene: TRBJ2-5; abundance: few; CDR3nt: TGCGCCAGCAGCCAAGATCCCTGGGGAGGAGAGACCCAGTACTTC; CDR3aa: CASSQDPWGGETQYF
d_gene: NA; v_gene: TRBV15; j_gene: TRBJ2-3; abundance: NA; CDR3nt: TGTGCCACCACTAACAGAAGCACAGATACGCAGTATTTT; CDR3aa: CATTNRSTDTQYF
d_gene: NA; v_gene: TRBV6-5; j_gene: TRBJ2-5; abundance: NA; CDR3nt: TGTGCCAGCACCGCCGCGTGGGAGACCCAGTACTTC; CDR3aa: CASTAAWETQYF
d_gene: TRBD1; v_gene: TRBV24-1; j_gene: TRBJ2-1; abundance: NA; CDR3nt: TGTGCCACCAGTGACCCCCGGGCTTCCGGGACAGGGGTCTACAATGAGCAGTTCTTC; CDR3aa: CATSDPRASGTGVYNEQFF
d_gene: NA; v_gene: TRBV7-2; j_gene: TRBJ2-3; abundance: NA; CDR3nt: TGTGCCAGCAGCTTAGTCCCCGGAAGGGACACAGATACGCAGTATTTT; CDR3aa: CASSLVPGRDTDTQYF
d_gene: NA; v_gene: TRBV7-2; j_gene: TRBJ2-2; abundance: NA; CDR3nt: TGTGCCAGCAGCTTTAACAGGGAGGTCACCGGGGAGCTGTTTTTT; CDR3aa: CASSFNREVTGELFF
d_gene: NA; v_gene: TRBV7-9; j_gene: TRBJ2-2; abundance: NA; CDR3nt: TGTGCCAGCAGCCCGACGGAGACCGGGGAGCTGTTTTTT; CDR3aa: CASSPTETGELFF
d_gene: TRBD1; v_gene: TRBV20-1; j_gene: TRBJ2-5; abundance: NA; CDR3nt: TGCAGTGCGCAGAAGTCGGGACAGGGGGTGGAGACCCAGTACTTC; CDR3aa: CSAQKSGQGVETQYF
d_gene: NA; v_gene: TRBV20-1; j_gene: TRBJ2-3; abundance: NA; CDR3nt: TGCAGTGCTGATCTCCGGAGGGGGGACACAGATACGCAGTATTTT; CDR3aa: CSADLRRGDTDTQYF
d_gene: TRBD1; v_gene: TRBV6-5; j_gene: TRBJ2-1; abundance: few; CDR3nt: TGTGCCAGCAGTTGGAAGACAGGGGGGTACAATGAGCAGTTCTTC; CDR3aa: CASSWKTGGYNEQFF
d_gene: TRBD2; v_gene: TRBV4-3; j_gene: TRBJ2-1; abundance: NA; CDR3nt: TGCGCCAGCAGCCAAGAAAGGCTAGCGGGAGCAAACTACAATGAGCAGTTCTTC; CDR3aa: CASSQERLAGANYNEQFF
d_gene: TRBD1; v_gene: TRBV20-1; j_gene: TRBJ1-2; abundance: few; CDR3nt: TGCAGTGCTAGAGGGGGAGACAGGGGTGATGGCTACACCTTC; CDR3aa: CSARGGDRGDGYTF
d_gene: NA; v_gene: TRBV29-1; j_gene: TRBJ2-5; abundance: NA; CDR3nt: TGCAGCGTTTATGGGCAGCAAGAGACCCAGTACTTC; CDR3aa: CSVYGQQETQYF
d_gene: NA; v_gene: TRBV12-3/TRBV12-4; j_gene: TRBJ1-6; abundance: NA; CDR3nt: TGTGCCAGCAGTTCCAACACAGGGAGTTCACCCCTCCACTTT; CDR3aa: CASSSNTGSSPLHF
d_gene: NA; v_gene: TRBV3-1; j_gene: TRBJ2-2; abundance: many; CDR3nt: TGTGCCAGCAGCCGAGCCGGGGAGCTGTTTTTT; CDR3aa: CASSRAGELFF
d_gene: NA; v_gene: TRBV4-1; j_gene: TRBJ2-7; abundance: once; CDR3nt: TGCGCCAGCAGCCAAGATCAGCTCTACGAGCAGTACTTC; CDR3aa: CASSQDQLYEQYF
d_gene: NA; v_gene: TRBV18; j_gene: TRBJ2-7; abundance: NA; CDR3nt: TGTGCCAGCTCACCAGACAGGCAAGCCTACGAGCAGTACTTC; CDR3aa: CASSPDRQAYEQYF
d_gene: NA; v_gene: TRBV20-1; j_gene: TRBJ2-7; abundance: few; CDR3nt: TGCAGTGCAGACAGCTACGAGCAGTACTTC; CDR3aa: CSADSYEQYF
d_gene: TRBD1; v_gene: TRBV18; j_gene: TRBJ1-1; abundance: NA; CDR3nt: TGTGCCAGCTCACTAAATATCCACAGGGGAGGCCCTGAAGCTTTCTTT; CDR3aa: CASSLNIHRGGPEAFF
d_gene: TRBD2; v_gene: TRBV29-1; j_gene: TRBJ2-1; abundance: few; CDR3nt: TGCAGCGTTGAACCGGGACTAGCGGGGGGGCTTCTATACAATGAGCAGTTCTTC; CDR3aa: CSVEPGLAGGLLYNEQFF
d_gene: NA; v_gene: TRBV3-1; j_gene: TRBJ1-4; abundance: few; CDR3nt: TGTGCCAGCAGCCAGGTAACGGGTAATGAAAAACTGTTTTTT; CDR3aa: CASSQVTGNEKLFF
d_gene: TRBD2; v_gene: TRBV5-1; j_gene: TRBJ2-5; abundance: NA; CDR3nt: TGCGCCAGCAGGACCGGACTAGCGGCCCAAGAGACCCAGTACTTC; CDR3aa: CASRTGLAAQETQYF
d_gene: TRBD2; v_gene: TRBV29-1; j_gene: TRBJ2-5; abundance: many; CDR3nt: TGCAGCGTTGAGTTTGCTAGCGGGGTCCAAGAGACCCAGTACTTC; CDR3aa: CSVEFASGVQETQYF
d_gene: NA; v_gene: TRBV10-3; j_gene: TRBJ2-7; abundance: NA; CDR3nt: TGTGCCATCAGTGAGCGTGCGCTTACCTACGAGCAGTACTTC; CDR3aa: CAISERALTYEQYF
d_gene: NA; v_gene: TRBV5-1; j_gene: TRBJ2-5; abundance: NA; CDR3nt: TGCGCCAGCAAGGGACAACCGGGACCCCAAGAGACCCAGTACTTC; CDR3aa: CASKGQPGPQETQYF
d_gene: NA; v_gene: TRBV20-1; j_gene: TRBJ1-2; abundance: NA; CDR3nt: TGCAGTGCTAGAGATCATCCAGAGGGTGGCTACACCTTC; CDR3aa: CSARDHPEGGYTF
d_gene: NA; v_gene: TRBV20-1; j_gene: TRBJ1-6; abundance: NA; CDR3nt: TGCAGTGCTCACCGACAGGCGGATTCACCCCTCCACTTT; CDR3aa: CSAHRQADSPLHF
d_gene: TRBD2; v_gene: TRBV29-1; j_gene: TRBJ2-1; abundance: few; CDR3nt: TGCAGCGTTGCCCCAGCCGGGAGGAACATCTCCTACAATGAGCAGTTCTTC; CDR3aa: CSVAPAGRNISYNEQFF
d_gene: NA; v_gene: TRBV7-2; j_gene: TRBJ2-5; abundance: NA; CDR3nt: TGTGCCAGCAGCTTGGGGGTCGCTGTCCCGGAAACCCAGTACTTC; CDR3aa: CASSLGVAVPETQYF
d_gene: NA; v_gene: TRBV12-3/TRBV12-4; j_gene: TRBJ2-1; abundance: NA; CDR3nt: TGTGCCAGCAGTTGGGGGCGGGGTAGCCAAAATGGGCAGTTCTTC; CDR3aa: CASSWGRGSQNGQFF
d_gene: TRBD1; v_gene: TRBV20-1; j_gene: TRBJ2-1; abundance: few; CDR3nt: TGCAGTGCTAGTCTGTCGGGACAGGGGGATGAGCAGTTCTTC; CDR3aa: CSASLSGQGDEQFF
d_gene: TRBD2; v_gene: TRBV20-1; j_gene: TRBJ2-1; abundance: NA; CDR3nt: TGCAGTGCTAGAGATGCGGGGGGCGGAAAGGAGCAGTTCTTC; CDR3aa: CSARDAGGGKEQFF
d_gene: NA; v_gene: TRBV20-1; j_gene: TRBJ2-3; abundance: NA; CDR3nt: TGCAGTGCTACCGGGGTAGGAAGCACAGATACGCAGTATTTT; CDR3aa: CSATGVGSTDTQYF
d_gene: NA; v_gene: TRBV29-1; j_gene: TRBJ2-1; abundance: NA; CDR3nt: TGCAGCGTTGATTGGGATGAGCAGTTCTTC; CDR3aa: CSVDWDEQFF
d_gene: TRBD2; v_gene: TRBV5-1; j_gene: TRBJ2-7; abundance: NA; CDR3nt: TGCGCCAGCAGCTTGCCCCATAGCGGGGGGGTAAAGGTGCAGTACTTC; CDR3aa: CASSLPHSGGVKVQYF
d_gene: TRBD2; v_gene: TRBV5-1; j_gene: TRBJ2-3; abundance: few; CDR3nt: TGCGCCAGCAGCTTTGGACTAGCGGGGGTAGATACGCAGTATTTT; CDR3aa: CASSFGLAGVDTQYF
d_gene: NA; v_gene: TRBV6-1; j_gene: TRBJ2-1; abundance: many; CDR3nt: TGTGCCAGCACCCTTTCGGACTGGGATGAGCAGTTCTTC; CDR3aa: CASTLSDWDEQFF
d_gene: NA; v_gene: TRBV11-2; j_gene: TRBJ2-3; abundance: NA; CDR3nt: TGTGCCAGCAGCTTAGAGATCACAGATACGCAGTATTTT; CDR3aa: CASSLEITDTQYF